The 19 T cell receptor beta chains presented below share a single source sample, sequenced in a study of regulatory T cells in long-lasting Graves disease. Documented time point: persistent/refractory GD, antithyroid drugs over 5 years with positive TRAb. Isolated PBMC RNA provided the starting material for the TCR library. Construction of the TCR beta libraries employed iRepertoire HTBI primers in conjunction with Arm-PCR of CDR3 regions. In TCRdb, the multiplex PCR reads were re-called with MiXCR into one record per CDR3 protein. The sample consists of roughly 490,000 distinct CDR3 sequences, approximately 23% of them appearing once. Source: peripheral blood mononuclear cells (PBMCs), taken when the disease was refractory, from a patient treated with antithyroid drugs. These TCRs come from a female donor with Graves disease.

V is TRBV12-3 or TRBV12-4 and J is TRBJ1-5; D gene unclear. This CDR3 has 15 amino acids. V lost 6 bases and J lost 0, with 12 bases in between. The CDR3 loop reads CASSRESSSNQPQHF. The CDR3 nucleotides read TGTGCCAGCAGCAGAGAGTCCAGTAGCAATCAGCCCCAGCATTTT.

With respect to this clonotype: Given a much more abundant clone one base away, this may be a read error. J is TRBJ1-2 and V is TRBV6-1, with a possible D match to TRBD1 (5 bases). The CDR3 has 14 residues. The V gene's germline CDR1 is MNHNS and CDR2 SASEGT. The CDR3 DNA reads TGTGCCAGCAGTCCCCAGGGATTCAACTATGGCTGCACCTTC. Translating it yields CASSPQGFNYGCTF.

The chain carries TRBV28 and TRBJ2-5; either TRBD1 or TRBD2 may supply D (6 bases each). Germline V lookup: CDR1 MDHEN, CDR2 SYDVKM. This CDR3 spans 16 amino acids. V gave up 5 bases and J gave up 10 bases, with 26 bases separating them. The chain's CDR3 is CASSEAGAGPGGGQYF. DNA for the CDR3: TGTGCCAGCAGTGAAGCAGGGGCCGGGCCCGGGGGTGGCCAGTACTTC.

This clonotype was seen many times. This rearrangement joins TRBV11-3 to TRBJ1-1, with D unresolved. Germline assignment: CDR1 SGHNT and CDR2 YENEEA. This CDR3 comprises 14 residues. Trimming left V 5 bases short and J 1 base short, with 11 bases between. This CDR3 reads CASSVRVENTEAFF. DNA for the CDR3: TGTGCCAGCAGCGTAAGGGTCGAGAACACTGAAGCTTTCTTT. The whole variable domain, remainder taken from reference TRBV11-3 and TRBJ1-1, is EAGVVQSPRYKIIEKKQPVAFWCNPISGHNTLYWYLQNLGQGPELLIRYENEEAVDDSQLPKDRFSAERLKGVDSTLKIQPAELGDSAVYLCASSVRVENTEAFFGQGTRLTVV.

This sequence joins TRBV7-3 and TRBJ1-5; D ambiguous. The CDR3 is made up of 13 amino acids. The germline V gene encodes CDR1 SGHTA and CDR2 FQGTGA. V lost 4 bases and J 3 bases, leaving 7 bases between the germline ends. The CDR3 protein is CASSSWANQPQHF. For the CDR3, the DNA is TGTGCCAGCAGCTCTTGGGCCAATCAGCCCCAGCATTTT.

The chain is built from TRBV20-1 and TRBJ1-1; 8 bases are a match to TRBD1. V lost 6 bases and J lost 1; bases outside the gene matches: 7. Germline V gene data show CDR1 as DFQATT and CDR2 as SNEGSKA (reference sequence). The CDR3 totals 14 residues. CDR3 amino acids: CSATPGTGNTEAFF. CDR3 coding DNA: TGCAGTGCCACCCCCGGGACAGGGAACACTGAAGCTTTCTTT.

This clonotype was recorded at least ten times. DNA of the CDR3: TGTGCCAGCAGCGCCCGGGGGCCGCAAGAGACCCAGTACTTC. Translation gives CASSARGPQETQYF. V gene TRBV7-8 combines with J gene TRBJ2-5; D is tentatively TRBD1 or TRBD2 (6 bases each). The germline CDR1 and CDR2 sequences are SGHVS and FQNEAQ. The CDR3 covers 14 residues. V was trimmed by 5 bases and J by 2 bases, leaving 12 bases between them. Looking up the rest from reference TRBV7-8 and TRBJ2-5 gives the full variable domain: GAGVSQSPRYKVAKRGQDVALRCDPISGHVSLFWYQQALGQGPEFLTYFQNEAQLDKSGLPSDRFFAERPEGSVSTLKIQRTQQEDSAVYLCASSARGPQETQYFGPGTRLLVL.

This clonotype was picked up many times. The chain uses TRBV11-2 and TRBJ2-7; 8 bases agree with TRBD1. The J segment lost 0 bases and the V segment lost 2 bases, leaving 12 bases of the junction unmatched. From germline, CDR1 is SGHAT and CDR2 FQNNGV. The CDR3 length is 18 residues. CDR3 sequence: CASSLFSVRTGSSYEQYF. CDR3 nucleotide sequence: TGTGCCAGCAGCTTATTTTCAGTAAGGACAGGGAGCTCCTACGAGCAGTACTTC. The full variable domain, completed using reference TRBV11-2 and TRBJ2-7, is EAGVAQSPRYKIIEKRQSVAFWCNPISGHATLYWYQQILGQGPKLLIQFQNNGVVDDSQLPKDRFSAERLKGVDSTLKIQPAKLEDSAVYLCASSLFSVRTGSSYEQYFGPGTRLTVT.

This clonotype has at least ten counts. The chain combines TRBV7-3 with TRBJ2-5, with 9 bases matching TRBD1. With V trimmed by 2 bases and J by 5 bases, 6 bases remained unmatched. This CDR3 comprises 15 residues. CDR1 is SGHTA, CDR2 FQGTGA, per germline. The CDR3 nucleotides read TGTGCCAGCAGCTTAGGACAGGGGAAGGAGGAGACCCAGTACTTC. It translates to CASSLGQGKEETQYF. Looking up the rest from reference TRBV7-3 and TRBJ2-5 gives the full variable domain: GAGVSQTPSNKVTEKGKYVELRCDPISGHTALYWYRQSLGQGPEFLIYFQGTGAADDSGLPNDRFFAVRPEGSVSTLKIQRTERGDSAVYLCASSLGQGKEETQYFGPGTRLLVL.

In this sample, this clonotype turned up many times. The chain joins TRBV28 to TRBJ2-7; no firm D call. V lost 1 base and J lost 0, with 10 bases in between. The CDR3 is made up of 15 amino acids. The germline V gene has CDR1 MDHEN and CDR2 SYDVKM. CDR3 sequence reads: CASSLSGPYSYEQYF. The CDR3 region has the DNA TGTGCCAGCAGTTTATCCGGGCCGTACTCCTACGAGCAGTACTTC.

The gene calls are TRBV2 and TRBJ2-7, with D perhaps matching TRBD1 or TRBD2 (5 bases each). The V end lost 5 bases, the J end lost 3 bases, and 20 bases lay between the germline ends. This CDR3 has 16 residues. Per germline, CDR1 SNHLY and CDR2 FYNNEI. The CDR3 nucleotides are TGTGCCAGCAGTTACACACCTCGGGGCATGGGCTACGAGCAGTACTTC. This sequence encodes CASSYTPRGMGYEQYF.

V and J are TRBV3-1 and TRBJ1-4, with D perhaps TRBD1 (6 bases). CDR3 size: 15 residues. V lost 0 bases and J lost 5, with 10 bases in between. CDR1 is LGHDT and CDR2 is YNNKEL in the germline V gene (reference sequence). CDR3 sequence (DNA): TGTGCCAGCAGCCAAGATCCGGGGGCAAATGAAAAACTGTTTTTT. Translating gives CASSQDPGANEKLFF. Variable domain in full (rest from reference TRBV3-1 and TRBJ1-4): DTAVSQTPKYLVTQMGNDKSIKCEQNLGHDTMYWYKQDSKKFLKIMFSYNNKELIINETVPNRFSPKSPDKAHLNLHINSLELGDSAVYFCASSQDPGANEKLFFGSGTQLSVL.

V usage is TRBV20-1 and J usage is TRBJ1-5; 7 bases are shared with TRBD1. V was clipped by 0 bases and J by 4 bases; unmatched bases: 3. CDR1 is DFQATT, CDR2 SNEGSKA, per germline (reference sequence). The CDR3 has 14 residues. The CDR3: CSAREAGGNQPQHF. In nucleotides, the CDR3 is TGCAGTGCTAGAGAGGCAGGGGGAAATCAGCCCCAGCATTTT.

The sample holds many counts of this clonotype. The chain combines TRBV10-3 with TRBJ1-2; no clear D gene. The CDR3 runs 15 residues. Germline V gene sequence: CDR1 ENHRY, CDR2 SYGVKD. V was pared by 8 bases and J by 1 base, with 17 bases between. The CDR3: CAILRETRNNYGYTF. DNA of the CDR3: TGTGCCATCTTGAGAGAGACGAGGAATAACTATGGCTACACCTTC.

This clonotype was recorded at least ten times. The J gene is TRBJ2-2, the V gene TRBV12-3 or TRBV12-4; D possibly corresponds to TRBD2 (6 bases). Trimming pared 6 bases from V and 4 bases from J, leaving 15 bases between. The CDR3 runs 15 residues. CDR3: CASRGRRGGTGELFF. The CDR3 coding sequence is TGTGCCAGCAGGGGAAGGAGGGGCGGCACCGGGGAGCTGTTTTTT.

Many counts were recorded for this clonotype. The rearrangement links TRBV12-3 or TRBV12-4 to TRBJ1-6; 11 bases map to TRBD1. The V gene end was trimmed by 6 bases and the J gene end by 7 bases; junction bases not matched to a gene: 5. This CDR3 contains 15 residues. This CDR3 reads CASSQGQGGNSPLHF. The CDR3, as DNA: TGTGCCAGCAGCCAGGGACAGGGGGGAAATTCACCCCTCCACTTT.

In regard to this clonotype: It may be a read error: a sequence one base away is much more abundant. CDR3 coding DNA: TGTGCCAGCAACTTAGTGCTAGCGGGGGGACAAGAGACCCAGTACTTC. Its translation is CASNLVLAGGQETQYF. The gene calls are TRBV7-2 and TRBJ2-5, with TRBD2 matching over 11 bases. The V gene's germline CDR1 is SGHTA and CDR2 FQGNSA. The length of the CDR3 is 16 residues.

This chain uses TRBV30 with TRBJ2-1, with D possibly TRBD2 on 7 matching bases. Germline V gives CDR1 GTSNPN, CDR2 SVGIG (reference sequence). Trimming removed 4 bases at V and 3 bases at J, with 16 bases between. The CDR3 has 15 amino acids. The CDR3 bases are TGTGCCTGGAATAAAGGGGGGGGCTTCTACAATGAGCAGTTCTTC. It yields the protein CAWNKGGGFYNEQFF. The variable domain in full, completed from reference TRBV30 and TRBJ2-1, reads SQTIHQWPATLVQPVGSPLSLECTVEGTSNPNLYWYRQAAGRGLQLLFYSVGIGQISSEVPQNLSASRPQDRQFILSSKKLLLSDSGFYLCAWNKGGGFYNEQFFGPGTRLTVL.

This clonotype turned up a few times. The chain has TRBV7-2 and TRBJ2-7; 7 nucleotides line up with TRBD2. CDR3 length equals 14 residues. CDR1 SGHTA and CDR2 FQGNSA come from the germline V gene. The V segment lost 2 bases and the J segment 1 base; nucleotides outside the gene matches: 2. CDR3 sequence: CASSLPSGSYEQYF. The CDR3 region has the DNA TGTGCCAGCAGCTTACCTAGCGGATCCTACGAGCAGTACTTC.